This record concerns one T cell receptor (beta chain) sequence. This clonotype appeared a few times. Its specific antigen is unknown. It has no much larger one-base neighbor in the sample; base qualities were not kept. Libraries were made using 5' RACE. Instrument on record: NextSeq 500. The TCR library protocol attached unique molecular identifiers to individual cDNA molecules to correct for sequencing error and PCR bias. TCR alpha and beta chains were both sequenced, and the abundances of alpha and beta sequences in each sample were closely correlated with each other. Regarding the original processing steps: V gene, J gene and CDR3 annotation of TCR sequences was performed with Decombinator V4. Expanded TCRs were defined as changing significantly between any two time points under a Poisson model with p below 0.0001. TCR abundances were normalised to the total number of TCRs sequenced in each sample and reported as counts per million. TRAV1-2 paired with TRAJ12, TRAJ20 or TRAJ33 defined MAIT TCRs, while TRAV10 paired with TRAJ18 defined iNKT TCRs. VDJdb, accessed on 1 November 2021, was searched for TCRs annotated for CMV, EBV and SARS-CoV-2, and TCRs annotated for more than one antigen were excluded. TCRdb trimmed the raw reads at Q25, called clones with MiXCR and kept productive beta chains. When rows share a CDR3 protein, they turn into one entry using the most common DNA and genes. The V and J calls and clone size come from TCRdb's table, not from the authors' own analysis. The sample records some 61,000 distinct CDR3 sequences, less than 15% of which are singletons. Roughly 8.7% of the sample is taken by the ten largest.

CDR1 SQVTM and CDR2 ANQGSEA were looked up in the germline V gene. Trimming takes 0 bases from V and 7 bases from J, and the germline ends sit 9 bases apart. There are 12 amino acids in the CDR3, from cysteine to phenylalanine inclusive. Just the 36-base CDR3 DNA is kept, in frame starting at base 1. Set within a cohort of healthcare workers in London, UK, this nested case-control study involved weekly PCR testing of nasopharyngeal swabs along with blood sampling. Healthcare workers were enrolled in the week of the UK lockdown, from 23 to 31 March 2020, and were followed every week for up to roughly 16 weeks. These data belong to a study of early T cells in non-severe SARS-CoV-2 infection listed by TCRdb under 2021. With regard to the full study: Bulk RNA from unsorted whole blood was used for TCR sequencing, so alpha and beta chains could not be paired.

Here is what the overall study found, with its caveats: VDJdb matching was skewed toward anti-spike CD8 responses, so virus-specific expansions were likely underestimated and private and CD4 specificities were missed.

The sequenced sample was whole blood. This TCR derives from an adult who was a healthcare worker with PCR-confirmed SARS-CoV-2 infection or an uninfected control (not recorded which). The receptor chain draws on TRBV29-1 and TRBJ2-5; the D gene is not confidently resolved. Here is the DNA: TGCAGCGTTGAAGATGGAGACCCGACCCAGTACTTC. This yields the protein CSVEDGDPTQYF.